This TCR beta chain was found in a study of blood T cell repertoires in COVID-19. As concerns this clone: This specimen includes other DNA sequences encoding the same CDR3.

Methods used by the authors: Amplification from reference gene primers served as the basis for estimated nucleated cell counts. Sequencing used immunoSEQ multiplex PCR; TCRdb keeps in-frame clones, though not all of them. V and J calls plus clone size are reproduced from that table; the DNA served to infer D and trimming. The sample has around 140,000 clones, more than 85% seen once. In Seattle, patients joined the study during active infection and were tracked longitudinally. The germline V gene encodes CDR1 SGHRS and CDR2 YFSETQ. The ends lost 4 bases at V and 2 bases at J; junction bases unmatched: 5. The CDR3 spans 14 residues.

This clonotype was obtained from a man aged 60-69 years with COVID-19, enrolled during active disease. The sequenced sample was peripheral blood. V is TRBV5-1 and J is TRBJ1-1; the match to TRBD1 covers 7 bases. This CDR3 reads CASSGGQVNTEAFF. Here the CDR3 DNA reads TGCGCCAGCAGCGGTGGACAGGTCAACACTGAAGCTTTCTTT.